This T cell receptor (beta chain) was observed in a study of blood T cell repertoires in COVID-19. This clone occurred a few times. Some clones are missing from TCRdb's copy, which holds only in-frame ones; the method was immunoSEQ multiplex PCR. The table shows over 150,000 clones, with about 86% occurring only once. CDR1 is SGHVS, CDR2 FQNEAQ, per germline. The CDR3 extends over 14 amino acids. The germline V and J ends were trimmed by 11 bases and 1 base, with 16 bases remaining between them. The gene calls are TRBV7-8 and TRBJ2-3; the D is unclear. The sequenced sample was peripheral blood. The sequence came from a man in his fifties with active or convalescent COVID-19. CDR3 DNA: TGTGCCTCCCAACGGTTTCGGGGCACAGATACGCAGTATTTT. Protein: CASQRFRGTDTQYF. Together with reference TRBV7-8 and TRBJ2-3, the CDR3 gives the full variable domain: GAGVSQSPRYKVAKRGQDVALRCDPISGHVSLFWYQQALGQGPEFLTYFQNEAQLDKSGLPSDRFFAERPEGSVSTLKIQRTQQEDSAVYLCASQRFRGTDTQYFGPGTRLTVL.